Listed below are T cell receptor beta chains from one sample, sequenced in a study of follicular helper T cells after annual influenza vaccination. Here immunoSEQ multiplex PCR was the method, and the copy in TCRdb shows in-frame clones only, minus some. The repertoire includes about 11,000 clones, 65% to 85% of them detected once, and approximately 0.9% sits in the top ten. The input for sequencing was CXCR5- memory CD4+ T cells sorted from blood, taken 6 weeks after influenza vaccination. These receptors all come from an adult who received the influenza vaccine. Both conserved end residues are trimmed from each CDR3.

length,J,V,CDR3
13,TRBJ2-1,TRBV30,AWSGLAGGDNEQF
13,TRBJ2-3,TRBV5-8,ASSMTGGGTDTQY
11,TRBJ1-5,TRBV18,ASSQSHNQPQH
12,TRBJ1-1,TRBV27,ASSLWGQNTEAF
11,TRBJ2-1,TRBV5-6,ASSSPGGNEQF
14,TRBJ1-5,TRBV18,ASSPRRDGRNQPQH
15,TRBJ2-6,TRBV5-1,ASSPRAGSAGANVLT
13,TRBJ2-3,TRBV6-4,ASSDRDRGIDTQY
13,TRBJ1-1,TRBV10-3,AITEGGLGNTEAF
12,TRBJ2-3,TRBV7-9,ASSQTFSTDTQY
11,TRBJ1-1,TRBV30,AWSKAGWAEAF
8,TRBJ2-3,TRBV30,AWGLNTQY
13,TRBJ2-1,TRBV28,ASGRGIAGGNEQF
13,TRBJ2-1,TRBV6-5,ASSYSREAYNEQF
14,-,TRBV7-2,ASSLADRGRVDEQY
17,TRBJ2-6,TRBV13,ASSPGRGFLTEGANVLT
11,TRBJ2-7,TRBV19,ASSITGTYEQY
12,TRBJ1-2,TRBV9,ASRGGQGRGGYT
11,TRBJ1-2,TRBV12-2,ASRLRQRNGYT